This section outlines one T cell receptor beta chain sequence together with its context. Antigen: not known. This specimen comes from a study of CD8+ T cells in alopecia areata. Study overall: Tofacitinib ran 6 to 18 months, followed by 6 months off drug. Findings and caveats of the study: Tofacitinib delivered significant drops in scalp clonality and in expanded CD8+ clones among the top 100.

In each case, RNA was isolated and then reverse transcribed into cDNA as the sequencing template. Clones were read by immunoSEQ multiplex PCR, and TCRdb kept only the in-frame ones, dropping some. This table holds some 180,000 clones, around 51% found once. The treatment is: oral pan-JAK inhibitor, 5-10 mg twice daily. The CDR3 spans 13 residues. Per germline, CDR1 SNHLY and CDR2 FYNNEI. Deletions cut 2 bases from V and 4 bases from J, with 8 bases between. The chain joins TRBV2 to TRBJ2-5; D not certain. The sequence was obtained from a human donor with alopecia areata. The sample consisted of CD8+ T cells sorted from blood, taken between weeks 51 and 54, from a patient treated with tofacitinib. DNA of the CDR3: TGTGCCAGCAGTGAATACCATGGAGAGACCCAGTACTTC. Translating it yields CASSEYHGETQYF.